Below are 27 T cell receptor beta chains sequenced from a single sample in a study of blood T cell repertoires in COVID-19. Repertoires were generated with immunoSEQ multiplex PCR, while TCRdb's copy carries only in-frame clones and drops some. Of over 100,000 clones listed, about 89% are singletons. Sequencing input: peripheral blood. The receptor set was obtained from a man in his sixties with COVID-19, enrolled during active disease.

The chain carries TRBV4-1 and TRBJ1-1; D is perhaps TRBD1 (6 bases). Germline values: CDR1 MGHRA, CDR2 YSYEKL. The ends were cut back, 6 bases at V and 0 bases at J, with 14 bases in the middle. This CDR3 region has 15 residues. DNA for the CDR3: TGCGCCAGCAGATATAGGACAGACCTGAACACTGAAGCTTTCTTT. Translated, it gives CASRYRTDLNTEAFF.

This clone was picked up one time. V is TRBV19 and J is TRBJ1-1; 8 bases align to TRBD1. This CDR3 has 15 amino acids. V dropped 4 bases and J dropped 3; count of bases not matched to a gene: 7. CDR1 is LNHDA, CDR2 SQIVND, per germline (reference sequence). CDR3 protein: CASSSTGQGHTEAFF. In DNA, the CDR3 is TGTGCCAGTAGTAGCACCGGACAGGGACACACTGAAGCTTTCTTT.

V usage is TRBV5-1 and J usage is TRBJ1-2; D call uncertain. This CDR3 region has 18 residues. The germline V and J ends were trimmed by 0 bases and 4 bases, with 22 bases remaining between them. Germline CDR1 SGHRS, CDR2 YFSETQ. The CDR3 reads CASSLGPLTPTVIYGYTF. In DNA form, the CDR3 reads TGCGCCAGCAGCTTGGGGCCCTTGACACCTACTGTGATCTATGGCTACACCTTC.

This chain joins TRBV19 and TRBJ1-5; TRBD1 matches at 8 bases. Germline CDR1 is LNHDA and CDR2 is SQIVND (reference sequence). This CDR3 has 14 residues. J gave up 5 bases and V 7 bases, and 7 bases lay outside the gene matches. The CDR3 DNA reads as TGTGCCAGTATCCCCAGACAGGGGCATCAGCCCCAGCATTTT. Translated: CASIPRQGHQPQHF.

V and J are TRBV7-6 and TRBJ1-3; 10 bases align to TRBD1. Germline assignment: CDR1 SGHVS and CDR2 FNYEAQ. The CDR3 is 16 amino acids. V shed 4 bases, J shed 0 bases, and the junction held 3 bases outside the gene matches. For the CDR3, the DNA is TGTGCCAGCAGCTCGGGACAGGGGTCCTCTGGAAACACCATATATTTT. Translation gives CASSSGQGSSGNTIYF. The full variable domain, rest sourced from reference TRBV7-6 and TRBJ1-3, is GAGVSQSPRYKVTKRGQDVALRCDPISGHVSLYWYRQALGQGPEFLTYFNYEAQQDKSGLPNDRFSAERPEGSISTLTIQRTEQRDSAMYRCASSSGQGSSGNTIYFGEGSWLTVV.

V is TRBV12-3 or TRBV12-4 and J is TRBJ1-5; 7 bases line up with TRBD1. The V gene end was trimmed by 6 bases and the J gene end by 4 bases; junction bases not matched to a gene: 3. This CDR3 is 13 amino acids long. This chain's CDR3 is CASRGGQNQPQHF. CDR3 bases: TGTGCCAGCAGAGGGGGACAGAATCAGCCCCAGCATTTT.

The chain combines TRBV9 with TRBJ1-3; no reliable D call. V was shortened by 4 bases and J by 2 bases, with 10 bases between the two germline ends. This CDR3 has 14 residues. Germline values: CDR1 SGDLS, CDR2 YYNGEE. Here the CDR3 reads CASSPSQTGNTIYF. Written as DNA, the CDR3 is TGTGCCAGCAGCCCCTCTCAGACTGGAAACACCATATATTTT. The variable domain in full, completed from reference TRBV9 and TRBJ1-3, reads DSGVTQTPKHLITATGQRVTLRCSPRSGDLSVYWYQQSLDQGLQFLIQYYNGEERAKGNILERFSAQQFPDLHSELNLSSLELGDSALYFCASSPSQTGNTIYFGEGSWLTVV.

This chain joins TRBV27 and TRBJ1-2; 7 nucleotides agree with TRBD1. This CDR3 has 12 amino acids. Germline CDR1 reads MNHEY; CDR2 reads SMNVEV (reference sequence). V lost 5 bases, J lost 6 bases, and 3 bases stayed unmatched. CDR3 sequence reads: CASSPTGDGYTF. CDR3 nucleotides: TGTGCCAGCAGTCCTACAGGGGATGGCTACACCTTC.

The chain couples TRBV27 to TRBJ1-2; tentatively, D is TRBD1 (6 bases). The germline V and J ends were trimmed by 3 bases and 4 bases, with 9 bases remaining between them. Germline V gene sequence: CDR1 MNHEY, CDR2 SMNVEV (reference sequence). This CDR3 comprises 13 residues. The CDR3 sequence: CASSLVGGYGYTF. The CDR3 DNA reads TGTGCCAGCAGTTTGGTAGGGGGCTATGGCTACACCTTC.

The genes are TRBV24-1 and TRBJ2-1; 12 bases fit TRBD2. The CDR3 is made up of 18 amino acids. Germline V gives CDR1 KGHDR, CDR2 SFDVKD. With V trimmed by 0 bases and J by 7 bases, 9 bases remained unmatched. CDR3 nucleotide sequence: TGTGCCACCAGTGATTTGCAAATTCCACTAGCGGGGGGTAATGAGCAGTTCTTC. Its translation: CATSDLQIPLAGGNEQFF.

J is TRBJ1-4 and V is TRBV5-4; possible D gene TRBD1, 5 bases. V lost 5 bases and J lost 5, with 10 bases in between. The CDR3 has 13 residues. CDR1 and CDR2 from the germline V gene are SGHNT and YYREEE (reference sequence). CDR3 in amino acids: CASSKDTNEKLFF. The CDR3 DNA follows: TGTGCCAGCAGTAAGGACACAAATGAAAAACTGTTTTTT.

This chain connects TRBV6-5 to TRBJ1-1; D is possibly TRBD1 (5 bases). The germline V gene encodes CDR1 MNHEY and CDR2 SVGAGI. Between the trimmed V and J ends, which lost 4 bases and 1 base, there was a span of 7 bases. The CDR3 covers 13 residues. This chain's CDR3 is CASSSQGNTEAFF. CDR3 sequence (DNA): TGTGCCAGCAGTTCTCAGGGGAACACTGAAGCTTTCTTT.

This clone was found once. At the DNA level, this CDR3 is encoded by other sequences in the same sample as well. The chain employs TRBV30 and TRBJ1-4, with TRBD1 matching 8 bases. The V and J ends lost 1 base and 7 bases, in that order; junction bases with no gene match: 5. Germline V gives CDR1 GTSNPN, CDR2 SVGIG (reference sequence). This CDR3 has 14 amino acids. The DNA of the CDR3 is TGTGCCTGGAGTGAGGGTCAGGGGGCTGAAAAACTGTTTTTT. Its protein is CAWSEGQGAEKLFF. Filled out from reference TRBV30 and TRBJ1-4, the complete variable domain reads SQTIHQWPATLVQPVGSPLSLECTVEGTSNPNLYWYRQAAGRGLQLLFYSVGIGQISSEVPQNLSASRPQDRQFILSSKKLLLSDSGFYLCAWSEGQGAEKLFFGSGTQLSVL.

The chain combines TRBV27 with TRBJ1-4; TRBD1 might be the D (6 bases). Trimming removed 5 bases at V and 8 bases at J, with 15 bases between. The CDR3 contains 14 residues. The germline gives CDR1 MNHEY, CDR2 SMNVEV (reference sequence). The chain's CDR3 is CASSPRTQGEKLFF. The CDR3 nucleotides read TGTGCCAGCAGTCCAAGGACCCAGGGGGAAAAACTGTTTTTT.

The J gene is TRBJ2-7, the V gene TRBV11-1; TRBD1 agrees at 8 bases. The CDR3 consists of 15 residues. V was pared by 2 bases and J by 3 bases, with 6 bases of the junction left unmatched. From germline, CDR1 is SGHAT and CDR2 FQDESV (reference sequence). This chain's CDR3 is CASSLTGTGIYEQYF. CDR3 coding DNA: TGTGCCAGCAGCTTAACCGGGACAGGTATCTACGAGCAGTACTTC.

The J gene is TRBJ2-7, the V gene TRBV6-5; D unresolved. The CDR3 covers 10 residues. The germline V gene encodes CDR1 MNHEY and CDR2 SVGAGI. The ends were cut back, 11 bases at V and 1 base at J, with 6 bases in the middle. CDR3 sequence (DNA): TGTGCCGCAGTTTCCTACGAGCAGTACTTC. It yields the protein CAAVSYEQYF.

J is TRBJ1-1 and V is TRBV2; TRBD1 matches 10 bases. The CDR3 contains 12 residues. Germline loops: CDR1 SNHLY, CDR2 FYNNEI. J was trimmed by 6 bases and V by 7 bases; bases with no gene match: 2. DNA for the CDR3: TGTGCCAGCATCGGACAGGGGGCTGAAGCTTTCTTT. It codes for CASIGQGAEAFF.

The gene calls are TRBV9 and TRBJ1-5; 7 nucleotides align to TRBD1. The CDR3 covers 15 residues. V gave up 0 bases and J gave up 3 bases; unmatched junction bases: 3. Germline CDR1 SGDLS, CDR2 YYNGEE. CDR3 region: CASSVATGPNQPQHF. CDR3 DNA: TGTGCCAGCAGCGTAGCGACAGGGCCCAATCAGCCCCAGCATTTT.

This clone was seen only once. J is TRBJ2-7 and V is TRBV7-2; the D gene is possibly TRBD2 (5 bases). The CDR3 is 13 residues long. Per the germline V gene, CDR1 is SGHTA and CDR2 is FQGNSA. Between the trimmed V and J ends, which lost 4 bases and 3 bases, there was a span of 10 bases. The CDR3 DNA reads as TGTGCCAGCAGCTCAGGCGGGCGCTACGAGCAGTACTTC. Encoded protein: CASSSGGRYEQYF.

This clone came up once. The chain is built from TRBV7-2 and TRBJ1-1; 7 nucleotides agree with TRBD1. J gave up 5 bases and V 1 base, and 4 bases lay outside the gene matches. Per germline, CDR1 SGHTA and CDR2 FQGNSA. The CDR3 is 14 amino acids. In DNA form, the CDR3 reads TGTGCCAGCAGCTTAGATTGGACAGGAACTGAAGCTTTCTTT. Its translation: CASSLDWTGTEAFF.

The gene calls are TRBV6-5 and TRBJ1-4; TRBD1 agrees at 10 bases. This CDR3 has 14 amino acids. The germline V gene has CDR1 MNHEY and CDR2 SVGAGI. V shed 6 bases and J 7 bases; nucleotides not matched to a gene: 5. The CDR3 is CASSWTGGREKLFF. The CDR3 region has the DNA TGTGCCAGCAGCTGGACAGGGGGACGTGAAAAACTGTTTTTT.

This clone appeared once. The chain employs TRBV9 and TRBJ2-5; 9 nucleotides line up with TRBD2. The CDR3 runs 17 residues. With 0 bases clipped from V and 5 bases from J, the junction kept 11 bases outside the gene matches. Germline V CDR1 and CDR2: SGDLS, YYNGEE. CDR3 sequence (DNA): TGTGCCAGCAGCGTAGAGTTTGGCGGGGGGGCCGAGGAGACCCAGTACTTC. Its protein is CASSVEFGGGAEETQYF. Supplemented by reference TRBV9 and TRBJ2-5, the full variable domain reads DSGVTQTPKHLITATGQRVTLRCSPRSGDLSVYWYQQSLDQGLQFLIQYYNGEERAKGNILERFSAQQFPDLHSELNLSSLELGDSALYFCASSVEFGGGAEETQYFGPGTRLLVL.

The rearrangement uses TRBV28 and TRBJ1-4, with D hard to call. With 6 bases removed from V and 0 bases from J, the gap between germline ends came to 11 bases. From germline, CDR1 is MDHEN and CDR2 SYDVKM. The CDR3 has 15 residues. CDR3 DNA sequence: TGTGCCAGCAGCATGCTGGCTGCAACTAATGAAAAACTGTTTTTT. Translated: CASSMLAATNEKLFF. The full variable domain, rest sourced from reference TRBV28 and TRBJ1-4, is DVKVTQSSRYLVKRTGEKVFLECVQDMDHENMFWYRQDPGLGLRLIYFSYDVKMKEKGDIPEGYSVSREKKERFSLILESASTNQTSMYLCASSMLAATNEKLFFGSGTQLSVL.

The rearrangement joins TRBV30 to TRBJ1-3; D gene uncertain. Germline V gives CDR1 GTSNPN, CDR2 SVGIG (reference sequence). The length of the CDR3 is 12 residues. V was clipped by 2 bases and J by 9 bases, with 11 bases between them. The CDR3: CAWSNESPTIYF. The CDR3 nucleotides are TGTGCCTGGAGTAATGAGTCTCCCACCATATATTTT.

V usage is TRBV29-1 and J usage is TRBJ2-2; tentatively, D is TRBD2 (5 bases). The CDR3 has 16 residues. Trimming left V 0 bases short and J 2 bases short, with 13 bases between. Germline CDR1 SQVTM, CDR2 ANQGSEA. CDR3 amino acids: CSVEDRTGFNTGELFF. The CDR3 DNA sequence: TGCAGCGTTGAAGATCGGACGGGGTTTAACACCGGGGAGCTGTTTTTT.

The chain links TRBV6-5 to TRBJ1-1; D uncertain. Trimming stripped 2 bases from V and 4 bases from J, with 17 bases between. Germline CDR1 is MNHEY and CDR2 is SVGAGI. The CDR3 totals 16 residues. This chain's CDR3 is CASSYEGQTLGTEAFF. The DNA of the CDR3 is TGTGCCAGCAGTTACGAGGGCCAGACCTTGGGCACTGAAGCTTTCTTT.

This clone was seen a single time. This rearrangement joins TRBV7-2 to TRBJ2-3; the D is unclear. The length of the CDR3 is 14 residues. Germline CDR1 SGHTA, CDR2 FQGNSA. Trimming left V 0 bases short and J 0 bases short, with 4 bases between. The CDR3 DNA sequence: TGTGCCAGCAGCTTAGCTACTAGCACAGATACGCAGTATTTT. Translating gives CASSLATSTDTQYF. The whole variable domain, remainder taken from reference TRBV7-2 and TRBJ2-3, is GAGVSQSPSNKVTEKGKDVELRCDPISGHTALYWYRQSLGQGLEFLIYFQGNSAPDKSGLPSDRFSAERTGGSVSTLTIQRTQQEDSAVYLCASSLATSTDTQYFGPGTRLTVL.